These T cell receptor beta chains were read from a single sample in a study of blood T cells in healthy people across ages. One entry per CDR3 protein, called by TCRdb with MiXCR from the 5' RACE reads. This sample has about 930,000 distinct CDR3 sequences; 25% to 35% occur once, and the top ten carry roughly 10%. This same sample was also part of a study on T cells of mothers and their children.

The sequenced sample was blood. The receptor source for this set is a woman between 40 and 55 years old in good health. The CDR3 runs from the conserved cysteine through the conserved F or W.

V,CDR3
TRBV20-1,CSAPGGRGYSGNTIYF
TRBV4-3,CASSQEAGGGVFEQYF
TRBV6-1,CASSEGGEVWPQHF
TRBV12-3/TRBV12-4,CASSLPGQGDYQPQHF
TRBV5-1,CASSQESTSEKLFF
TRBV28,CASSHRSGQLRETQYF
TRBV7-2,CASRLREGTEAFF
TRBV7-9,CASSSPGTGNYGYTF
TRBV29-1,CSVTQGATKNIQYF
TRBV15,CATSKDRVYGYTF
TRBV6-6,CASSYQGGDTEAFF
TRBV3-1,CASSHQQGTNSPLHF
TRBV5-1,CASSLGQIPYGYTF
TRBV2,CASRGLAGNGAQYF
TRBV4-1,CASSPRTVGGGETQYF
TRBV3-1,CASSQPQATNEKLFF
TRBV20-1,CSTRSNLLSAEAFF
TRBV7-9,CASIASGQALNEQFF
TRBV7-2,CASSPTGGGRNTEAFF
TRBV2,CASEGFGRNIQYF
TRBV7-9,CASSVGTSGAPATDTQYF
TRBV10-3,CAIAPQGAGRGSPLHF
TRBV18,CASSPPSSGEQYF
TRBV20-1,CSARSYTTSQETRYF
TRBV29-1,CSVGGAGIHRGELFF
TRBV4-2,CASSYWTGQETQYF
TRBV20-1,CSAIYGGATGETQYF
TRBV24-1,CATSDRQGPNQPQHF
TRBV20-1,CSPPGQGSYNEQFF
TRBV27,CASSPSTSGGSYEQYF
TRBV7-9,CASSPTSASNTGELFF
TRBV5-1,CASSQGTGFYEKLFF
TRBV6-5,CASSPRLGNQPQHF
TRBV6-2/TRBV6-3,CASSFLSGGTSYEQYF
TRBV4-3,CASSQELVGLAGIMETQYF
TRBV5-1,CASTGMDGKGTDTQYF
TRBV11-3,CASSRGNRGGDTHYF
TRBV27,CASSAQGRATEAFF
TRBV2,CASSTGTGNGYTF
TRBV28,CASSFPDRVQGKLFF
TRBV20-1,CSANGANTGELFF
TRBV20-1,CSAPLQGVGYGYTF
TRBV5-1,CASMNTGRGLNSPLHF
TRBV12-3/TRBV12-4,CASGSGLAGASSYNEQFF
TRBV9,CASSAGLGPEETQYF
TRBV19,CASTSLARESPQFF
TRBV7-8,CASSLALLAGGPEQFF
TRBV5-1,CASSSGGTTGGQETQYF
TRBV6-5,CASSLTGGANQPQHF